This is a list of T cell receptor beta chains from one sample in a study of post-analysis software for immune sequencing data. One entry per CDR3 protein results from TCRdb running MiXCR on the PCR reads. The sample yields 650,000 to 900,000 distinct CDR3 sequences, roughly 46% seen once. The sequencing sample was made of blood. These receptors were taken from a girl aged 10-17 years with multiple sclerosis. Both conserved end residues are part of each CDR3. The order of the fields is CDR3 length, D gene, V gene, clone size, J gene, CDR3 DNA, CDR3 protein. The D gene is left open where the match is weak. The size entry is marked missing in some rows and otherwise reads once, few, many or a size class.

14,.,TRBV13,.,TRBJ1-6,TGTGCCAGCAGCGAACAGGGTTTCGGTTCACCCCTCCACTTT,CASSEQGFGSPLHF
14,.,TRBV27,.,TRBJ2-7,TGTGCCAGCGGTTATAGGGGTGTCTCCTGCGAGCAGTACTTC,CASGYRGVSCEQYF
13,.,TRBV20-1,.,TRBJ1-1,TGCAGTGCTAGAGTTGTGGGAAACACTGAAGCTTTCTTT,CSARVVGNTEAFF
15,TRBD1,TRBV12-3/TRBV12-4,.,TRBJ2-3,TGTGCCAGCAGTTTAGGACAGGGAGAGGTAGATACGCAGTATTTT,CASSLGQGEVDTQYF
14,.,TRBV18,.,TRBJ2-7,TGTGCCAGCTCACCAATCTCGGGGGAGTACGAGCAGTACTTC,CASSPISGEYEQYF
14,.,TRBV5-1,.,TRBJ1-1,TGCGCCAGCACAAGGGAGGGGGGAAACACTGAAGCTTTCTTT,CASTREGGNTEAFF
15,.,TRBV7-9,few,TRBJ2-1,TGTGCCAGCAGCACCGGGACAAGGGGGGTCAATGAGCAGTTCTTC,CASSTGTRGVNEQFF
14,.,TRBV12-3/TRBV12-4,.,TRBJ2-7,TGTGCCAGCAGTTTAGGGCTACCCCTCTCCGAGCAGTACTTC,CASSLGLPLSEQYF
14,TRBD2,TRBV20-1,.,TRBJ2-4,TGCAGTGCTAGTCGACGGACTAGGGAAAACATTCAGTACTTC,CSASRRTRENIQYF
13,TRBD2,TRBV6-5,few,TRBJ2-3,TGTGCCAGCAGTACTCCTGGGGTAGCGGGTCCGTATTTT,CASSTPGVAGPYF
12,.,TRBV20-1,.,TRBJ2-1,TGCAGTGCCCGCCGGGCCACCCATGAGCAGTTCTTC,CSARRATHEQFF
13,.,TRBV12-3/TRBV12-4,.,TRBJ2-1,TGTGCCAGCAGGACTAGTTTCCCCAATGAGCAGTTCTTC,CASRTSFPNEQFF
16,TRBD2,TRBV20-1,.,TRBJ2-1,TGCAGTGCCACCCGCGCTAGCGGGAGGGGCTACAATGAGCAGTTCTTC,CSATRASGRGYNEQFF
14,TRBD2,TRBV29-1,.,TRBJ2-3,TGCAGCGTCCGGGGGGGGCAAAACACAGATACGCAGTATTTT,CSVRGGQNTDTQYF
10,.,TRBV29-1,.,TRBJ1-2,TGCAGCGTCCCGGGACAAGGCTACACCTTC,CSVPGQGYTF
16,TRBD2,TRBV5-8,few,TRBJ2-3,TGTGCCAGCAGCAGGGGACTAGCGGACTACACAGATACGCAGTATTTT,CASSRGLADYTDTQYF
15,TRBD2,TRBV5-1,.,TRBJ2-3,TGCGCCAGCAGCCCGGGACTAGCGGGAGGAGATACGCAGTATTTT,CASSPGLAGGDTQYF
15,TRBD2,TRBV7-2,.,TRBJ2-7,TGTGCCAGCAGCTTAGATGGGACTAGCACCCAGCGGCCGTACTTC,CASSLDGTSTQRPYF
12,TRBD1,TRBV5-6,.,TRBJ1-4,TGTGCCAGCAGCTGGGGACAGCAAAAACTGTTTTTT,CASSWGQQKLFF
14,.,TRBV29-1,few,TRBJ2-1,TGCAGCGCCGACCGTGGCGGTGCCTACAATGAGCAGTTCTTC,CSADRGGAYNEQFF
14,TRBD2,TRBV29-1,.,TRBJ2-1,TGCAGCGTTGAGCCTAGCGGATTTTACAATGAGCAGTTCTTC,CSVEPSGFYNEQFF
15,.,TRBV5-1,many,TRBJ2-1,TGCGCCAGCAGCTTGGTGCTACAGGGGACTAATGAGCAGTTCTTC,CASSLVLQGTNEQFF
15,.,TRBV13,.,TRBJ2-6,TGTGCCAGCAGCTCTGCCCCCTCTGGGGCCAACGTCCTGACTTTC,CASSSAPSGANVLTF
13,.,TRBV12-3/TRBV12-4,few,TRBJ2-1,TGTGCCAGCAGCCCGTCGGGGATCAATGAGCAGTTCTTC,CASSPSGINEQFF
11,.,TRBV12-3/TRBV12-4,few,TRBJ2-5,TGTGCCAGCAGTTTCCAGGGTGAGCAGTACTTC,CASSFQGEQYF
15,TRBD1,TRBV7-2,few,TRBJ2-1,TGTGCCATCGACAGGGGCGTCCCCTCTACCTATGAGCAGTTCTTC,CAIDRGVPSTYEQFF
14,.,TRBV14,few,TRBJ1-2,TGTGCCAGCAGCCCTATGGACGGTTTCTATGGCTACACCTTC,CASSPMDGFYGYTF
13,.,TRBV11-1,.,TRBJ2-5,TGTGCCAGCAGCTTAGGTGTCGTAGAGACCCAGTACTTC,CASSLGVVETQYF
14,TRBD1,TRBV9,few,TRBJ1-6,TGTGCCAGCAGCGCCGGGACAGTGAATTCACCCCTCCACTTT,CASSAGTVNSPLHF
16,TRBD1,TRBV20-1,few,TRBJ1-4,TGCAGTGCTAGAGTCCCAGGGGGAGCAACTAATGAAAAACTGTTTTTT,CSARVPGGATNEKLFF
17,TRBD2,TRBV9,.,TRBJ2-3,TGTGCCAGCAGCGTAGATCCAGCGGGAGCTCTCACAGATACGCAGTATTTT,CASSVDPAGALTDTQYF
16,TRBD2,TRBV7-8,.,TRBJ2-1,TGTGCCAGCAGCTCACAAAGACTAGCTCCCAACAATGAGCAGTTCTTC,CASSSQRLAPNNEQFF
11,.,TRBV6-5,.,TRBJ2-7,TGTGCCAGCCGCAACAGGTACAAGCAGTACTTC,CASRNRYKQYF
14,.,TRBV12-3/TRBV12-4,.,TRBJ2-5,TGTGCCAGCAGTTTAGAGTCAGGGCAAGAGACCCAGTACTTC,CASSLESGQETQYF
12,.,TRBV18,.,TRBJ2-1,TGTGCCAGCTCACCCGCCGACTGGGTGCAGTTCTTC,CASSPADWVQFF
13,TRBD2,TRBV25-1,.,TRBJ2-1,TGTGCCACCGGGACTAGCGGGAGGGATGAGCAGTTCTTC,CATGTSGRDEQFF
17,TRBD2,TRBV7-9,few,TRBJ2-1,TGTGCCAGCACACCGGGACTAGCGGGAGCAAATTACAATGAGCAGTTCTTC,CASTPGLAGANYNEQFF
15,TRBD2,TRBV4-3,few,TRBJ2-3,TGCGCCAGCAGCCTTCGGACTAGCTATTCAGATACGCAGTATTTT,CASSLRTSYSDTQYF
17,.,TRBV7-9,few,TRBJ2-7,TGTGCCAGCAGCCCAGACCCGTCGGGACGCCAAACCTACGAGCAGTACTTC,CASSPDPSGRQTYEQYF
13,.,TRBV29-1,once,TRBJ1-2,TGCAGCGTTGACACAGGCGCTAACTATGGCTACACCTTC,CSVDTGANYGYTF
14,TRBD2,TRBV12-3/TRBV12-4,.,TRBJ2-1,TGTGCCAGCAGCCAAAAGCGGGAGGGCGATGAGCAGTTCTTC,CASSQKREGDEQFF
12,.,TRBV7-9,.,TRBJ1-4,TGTGCCGGACCAGGGGACAATGAAAAACTGTTTTTT,CAGPGDNEKLFF
17,.,TRBV24-1,.,TRBJ2-1,TGTGCCACCAGTGAGCCGCTGACAGGCCGCTCCTACAATGAGCAGTTCTTC,CATSEPLTGRSYNEQFF
13,.,TRBV20-1,few,TRBJ1-2,TGCAGTGCCAACGAGGGCCGATCCTATGGCTACACCTTC,CSANEGRSYGYTF
16,TRBD2,TRBV7-9,.,TRBJ2-3,TGTGCCAGCAGTAAGACCGGGACTAGCGGCACAGATACGCAGTATTTT,CASSKTGTSGTDTQYF
16,TRBD2,TRBV7-9,few,TRBJ2-1,TGTGCCAGCAGCCCCCGACCAGCGGGAGAAGACAATGAGCAGTTCTTC,CASSPRPAGEDNEQFF
15,.,TRBV5-1,many,TRBJ2-6,TGTGCCAGCAGCTTAGGGAACTCTGGGGCCAACGTCCTGACTTTC,CASSLGNSGANVLTF
17,TRBD1,TRBV7-9,.,TRBJ2-7,TGTGCCAGCAGCTCGCAGACAGGGGCCTATTTCTCCTACGAGCAGTACTTC,CASSSQTGAYFSYEQYF
17,TRBD2,TRBV12-3/TRBV12-4,.,TRBJ2-3,TGTGCCAGCAGTACACCTTTTGCGGGAGGGCCGACAGATACGCAGTATTTT,CASSTPFAGGPTDTQYF
17,TRBD2,TRBV11-2,.,TRBJ2-1,TGTGCCAGCAGCTTACCTAGCGGGAGGGCCAGAGTAAGAGAGCAGTTCTTC,CASSLPSGRARVREQFF
13,TRBD1,TRBV10-3,few,TRBJ2-1,TGTGCCATCAGTGAGCCCGGACAGGGGGAGCAGTTCTTC,CAISEPGQGEQFF
16,.,TRBV28,.,TRBJ1-5,TGTGCCAGCAGTTTCCCCGGCAGGGATGGCAATCAGCCCCAGCATTTT,CASSFPGRDGNQPQHF
13,.,TRBV5-1,.,TRBJ2-4,TGCGCCAGCAGCTTGGACATCAAGGGCATTCAGTACTTC,CASSLDIKGIQYF
17,TRBD2,TRBV3-1,few,TRBJ2-5,TGTGCCAGCAGCCAAGTCGCTAGCGGGATCGCCGGGGTGACCCAGTACTTC,CASSQVASGIAGVTQYF